This note documents a single T cell receptor (beta chain) sequence. Its target is unknown. This sample stems from a study of T cell responses to AZD1222 COVID-19 vaccine. Whole-study results and caveats: Across spike, vaccine-associated CD4 TCRs were found, dominant at 160-218 and 743-854. At baseline, seropositivity was found in only six or seven AZD1222 recipients. Donors were largely white British and mainly female; clonal diversity was possibly underestimated. Of spike-specific TCRs, nearly half reportedly target regions left unmutated in variants.

V was clipped by 2 bases and J by 3 bases, with 13 bases between them. The length of the CDR3 is 15 residues. Germline V gene lookup returns CDR1 SGHTA and CDR2 FQGNSA. Measured with immunoSEQ multiplex PCR; TCRdb has only the in-frame clones, and not every one. The sample consists of hundreds of thousands of clones, about 92% of them appearing once. Specimen: peripheral blood, collected on day 0 of MenACWY control vaccination. This sequence joins TRBV7-2 and TRBJ1-2; D is unclear. The clonotype originates from an adult in good health. The DNA for the CDR3 is TGTGCCAGCAGCTTACGCGACACTAACTACTATGGCTACACCTTC. It specifies CASSLRDTNYYGYTF.